Listed here are 5 T cell receptor beta chains from one sample, sequenced in a study of shared clonotypes between healthy human individuals. Data came from immunoSEQ multiplex PCR; TCRdb stores just in-frame clones and leaves some out. Of some 2.1 million clones in the sample, 95% were seen once. Sequenced input: naive CD4+ T cells sorted from blood. Subset here: CD45RA+ positively selected. The receptor set was obtained from a man aged 18 to 30 in good health.

This sequence joins TRBV4-3 and TRBJ1-2; 7 nucleotides line up with TRBD1. Germline-derived CDR1 and CDR2 are LGHNA and YSLEER. The CDR3 contains 15 residues. Trimming at V came to 0 bases and at J to 4 bases, leaving 5 bases not matched to a gene. In nucleotides, the CDR3 is TGCGCCAGCAGCCAAGATAGAGGGGGCCCCTATGGCTACACCTTC. This gives the protein CASSQDRGGPYGYTF.

The chain couples TRBV30 to TRBJ2-7; the D gene is possibly TRBD1 (7 bases). The V gene lost 3 bases and the J gene lost 0 bases, with 12 bases spanning the gap. The CDR3 sequence is 14 residues long. Germline CDR1 is GTSNPN and CDR2 is SVGIG (reference sequence). The CDR3 bases are TGTGCCTGGAGCTCAGGGGGACTCTCCTACGAGCAGTACTTC. Its translation is CAWSSGGLSYEQYF.

V usage is TRBV10-2 and J usage is TRBJ1-5; 7 nucleotides align to TRBD1. V was pared by 6 bases and J by 4 bases, with 15 bases of the junction left unmatched. CDR3 size: 17 residues. In germline, CDR1 is WSHSY, CDR2 SAAADI. The CDR3 here is CASSPGVAGGPNQPQHF. The CDR3, as DNA: TGCGCCAGCAGCCCGGGGGTGGCAGGGGGTCCAAATCAGCCCCAGCATTTT.

Worth noting for this clone: Other DNA sequences from this sample encode an identical CDR3 as well. J is TRBJ2-7 and V is TRBV30; D call uncertain. Trimming pared 1 base from V and 3 bases from J, leaving 7 bases between. Germline values: CDR1 GTSNPN, CDR2 SVGIG (reference sequence). CDR3 length equals 12 residues. This chain's CDR3 is CAWSESGYEQYF. Written as DNA, the CDR3 is TGTGCCTGGAGTGAGAGTGGCTACGAGCAGTACTTC. The full variable domain, with the rest looked up from reference TRBV30 and TRBJ2-7, is SQTIHQWPATLVQPVGSPLSLECTVEGTSNPNLYWYRQAAGRGLQLLFYSVGIGQISSEVPQNLSASRPQDRQFILSSKKLLLSDSGFYLCAWSESGYEQYFGPGTRLTVT.

Concerning this clone itself: Other DNA sequences from this sample encode an identical CDR3 as well. The genes are TRBV15 and TRBJ2-1; D not resolved. The CDR3 contains 12 residues. The V end was cut by 1 base, the J end by 4 bases, with 2 bases between. The germline CDR1 and CDR2 sequences are LNHNV and YYDKDF (reference sequence). CDR3 residues: CATSRGYNEQFF. The CDR3 bases are TGTGCCACCAGCAGAGGTTACAATGAGCAGTTCTTC.